Below, 19 T cell receptor beta chains from the same sample are listed, as sequenced in a study of blood T cell repertoires in COVID-19. Using immunoSEQ multiplex PCR, the repertoire was profiled, and TCRdb retains in-frame clones only, with some absent. The sample lists 250,000 to 300,000 clones, over 65% occurring once. The source material was peripheral blood. The receptors originated from a man aged 60 to 75 who had recovered from COVID-19.

This chain links TRBV2 with TRBJ2-1, with D tentatively TRBD1 (6 bases). The CDR3 has 12 residues. CDR1 is SNHLY and CDR2 is FYNNEI in the germline V gene. V dropped 6 bases and J dropped 9 bases, with 12 bases sitting between them. CDR3 coding DNA: TGTGCCAGCAGCCTACTAGGGGGTGAGCAGTTCTTC. The encoded protein is CASSLLGGEQFF.

The V and J genes are TRBV9 and TRBJ1-1; 11 bases match TRBD1. Germline V CDR1 and CDR2: SGDLS, YYNGEE. V shed 0 bases, J shed 6 bases, and the junction held 1 base outside the gene matches. This CDR3 comprises 14 residues. The CDR3: CASSVGGQGAEAFF. CDR3 bases: TGTGCCAGCAGCGTAGGGGGACAGGGGGCTGAAGCTTTCTTT. The full variable domain, its missing parts supplied by reference TRBV9 and TRBJ1-1, is DSGVTQTPKHLITATGQRVTLRCSPRSGDLSVYWYQQSLDQGLQFLIQYYNGEERAKGNILERFSAQQFPDLHSELNLSSLELGDSALYFCASSVGGQGAEAFFGQGTRLTVV.

The chain recombines TRBV11-2 with TRBJ2-3, with D uncertain. The V end lost 2 bases, the J end lost 0 bases, and 12 bases lay between the germline ends. This CDR3 spans 16 amino acids. In germline, CDR1 is SGHAT, CDR2 FQNNGV. The CDR3 sequence: CASSLSRSTSTDTQYF. The CDR3 DNA is TGTGCCAGCAGCTTAAGTCGGTCTACTAGCACAGATACGCAGTATTTT.

The chain combines TRBV9 with TRBJ2-2; D unclear. V was pared by 3 bases and J by 1 base, with 10 bases between. Germline CDR1 reads SGDLS; CDR2 reads YYNGEE. The CDR3 length is 15 residues. The CDR3 bases are TGTGCCAGCAGCGCGGAGTGGCGGAACACCGGGGAGCTGTTTTTT. Its protein product is CASSAEWRNTGELFF.

The chain recombines TRBV19 with TRBJ2-7, with 10 bases fitting TRBD1. The CDR3 contains 13 residues. J was trimmed by 4 bases and V by 6 bases; bases with no gene match: 3. The germline CDR1 and CDR2 sequences are LNHDA and SQIVND (reference sequence). The CDR3 loop reads CASRGDRGYEQYF. The CDR3 region has the DNA TGTGCCAGTAGGGGGGACAGGGGTTACGAGCAGTACTTC. Full variable domain (rest looked up from reference TRBV19 and TRBJ2-7): DGGITQSPKYLFRKEGQNVTLSCEQNLNHDAMYWYRQDPGQGLRLIYYSQIVNDFQKGDIAEGYSVSREKKESFPLTVTSAQKNPTAFYLCASRGDRGYEQYFGPGTRLTVT.

This chain links TRBV18 with TRBJ1-1; D unclear. Germline-derived CDR1 and CDR2 are KGHSH and LQKENI. V was trimmed by 5 bases and J by 4 bases, leaving 14 bases between them. There are 14 residues in the CDR3. CDR3 nucleotide sequence: TGTGCCAGCTCATCCGGGCTGGCGGGCACTGAAGCTTTCTTT. Translating it yields CASSSGLAGTEAFF.

The chain links TRBV6-5 to TRBJ1-4; D uncertain. The CDR3 spans 15 residues. The V and J ends lost 6 bases and 7 bases respectively, with 18 bases between them. From germline, CDR1 is MNHEY and CDR2 SVGAGI. The CDR3: CASSPNPSGGEKLFF. The CDR3 DNA reads as TGTGCCAGCAGCCCCAACCCAAGCGGAGGTGAAAAACTGTTTTTT.

The V call is TRBV5-7, the J call TRBJ1-5, with D possibly matching TRBD1 (6 bases). TRBV5-7 is assigned to the ORF class and has an uncertain function. CDR3 length equals 16 residues. V lost 0 bases, J lost 5 bases, and 15 bases lay in between. CDR3: CASSLGGPLRDQPQHF. The CDR3 nucleotides are TGTGCCAGCAGCTTGGGGGGGCCCCTTCGCGATCAGCCCCAGCATTTT.

The J gene is TRBJ1-6, the V gene TRBV7-8; the match to TRBD1 covers 7 bases. Germline V gene lookup returns CDR1 SGHVS and CDR2 FQNEAQ. This CDR3 has 16 amino acids. V was clipped by 1 base and J by 6 bases; unmatched bases: 6. CDR3 loop: CASSLGGQTVNSPLHF. CDR3 nucleotide sequence: TGTGCCAGCAGCTTAGGGGGACAGACAGTTAATTCACCCCTCCACTTT.

The chain employs TRBV11-2 and TRBJ2-7; 11 positions agree with TRBD2. There are 17 residues in the CDR3. Germline V lookup: CDR1 SGHAT, CDR2 FQNNGV. V dropped 1 base and J dropped 2; count of bases not matched to a gene: 7. The CDR3 coding sequence is TGTGCCAGCAGCTTAGTAGGGCGACTAGCGGGACCCTACGAGCAGTACTTC. This gives the protein CASSLVGRLAGPYEQYF.

This clone was seen only a few times. V and J are TRBV4-1 and TRBJ2-7; 7 bases fit TRBD2. CDR3 length: 15 residues. Germline V lookup: CDR1 MGHRA, CDR2 YSYEKL. Losses at the gene ends were 3 bases for V and 4 bases for J; bases not matched to a gene: 9. CDR3 nucleotides: TGCGCCAGCAGCCACTCTGAGCGGGGAGCGTACGAGCAGTACTTC. It codes for CASSHSERGAYEQYF.

The chain is built from TRBV7-8 and TRBJ1-5; D ambiguous. The CDR3 has 15 residues. V was pared by 7 bases and J by 0 bases, with 13 bases between. Germline lookup yields CDR1 SGHVS and CDR2 FQNEAQ. CDR3 sequence: CASTPRVDSNQPQHF. Here the CDR3 DNA reads TGTGCCAGCACCCCGCGGGTGGATAGCAATCAGCCCCAGCATTTT.

The chain has TRBV30 and TRBJ1-1; maybe TRBD1 (5 bases). This CDR3 is built from 15 residues. Trimming took off 3 bases at V and 0 bases at J, with 14 bases between the two ends. Germline CDR1 is GTSNPN and CDR2 is SVGIG (reference sequence). DNA of the CDR3: TGTGCCTGGAGATTCCAGGGAGGACTGAACACTGAAGCTTTCTTT. This sequence encodes CAWRFQGGLNTEAFF.

The V call is TRBV6-5, the J call TRBJ2-1, with D possibly matching TRBD1 (5 bases). The CDR3 runs to 16 residues. Trimming stripped 0 bases from V and 0 bases from J, with 9 bases between. Germline values: CDR1 MNHEY, CDR2 SVGAGI. Here the CDR3 DNA reads TGTGCCAGCAGTTACTCAGGGGCCAGCTCCTACAATGAGCAGTTCTTC. This sequence encodes CASSYSGASSYNEQFF.

J is TRBJ1-3 and V is TRBV7-2; no clear D. V was cut by 3 bases and J by 8 bases, with 14 bases left in between. The CDR3 runs 14 residues. CDR1 SGHTA and CDR2 FQGNSA come from the germline V gene. The CDR3 bases are TGTGCCAGCAGCTTGTTCAGCGAAGCGGACACCATATATTTT. Translated: CASSLFSEADTIYF.

This clone was recorded only once. Other DNA sequences in the sample encode the same CDR3. J is TRBJ2-2 and V is TRBV5-1, with D perhaps matching TRBD1 (5 bases). CDR3 length: 13 amino acids. Trimming removed 0 bases at V and 6 bases at J, with 6 bases between. CDR1 and CDR2 (germline): SGHRS, YFSETQ. The CDR3 region has the DNA TGCGCCAGCAGCTTGGAAGGGGCCGGGGAGCTGTTTTTT. This gives the protein CASSLEGAGELFF.

This chain links TRBV18 with TRBJ2-1, with 9 nucleotides matching TRBD1. The CDR3 covers 15 residues. Losses at the gene ends were 0 bases for V and 9 bases for J; bases not matched to a gene: 6. Per the germline V gene, CDR1 is KGHSH and CDR2 is LQKENI. CDR3 in DNA: TGTGCCAGCTCACCACCGACGGGACAGGGTGGTGAGCAGTTCTTC. Translated: CASSPPTGQGGEQFF. The full variable domain, in which reference TRBV18 and TRBJ2-1 provide the parts outside the CDR3, is NAGVMQNPRHLVRRRGQEARLRCSPMKGHSHVYWYRQLPEEGLKFMVYLQKENIIDESGMPKERFSAEFPKEGPSILRIQQVVRGDSAAYFCASSPPTGQGGEQFFGPGTRLTVL.

The J gene is TRBJ1-2, the V gene TRBV28, with TRBD1 matching 9 bases. V trimming: 4 bases; J trimming: 6 bases; junction bases outside the gene matches: 9. The length of the CDR3 is 15 residues. Germline V gene sequence: CDR1 MDHEN, CDR2 SYDVKM. The CDR3 sequence: CASSSPGQGGHGYTF. The CDR3 region has the DNA TGTGCCAGCAGTTCTCCGGGACAGGGCGGGCATGGCTACACCTTC.

The chain uses TRBV24-1 and TRBJ2-2; 7 nucleotides agree with TRBD2. V lost 2 bases to trimming and J lost 6 bases; unmatched junction nucleotides: 8. CDR3 length: 16 amino acids. Germline V lookup: CDR1 KGHDR, CDR2 SFDVKD. The CDR3 here is CATSDSRGRGAGELFF. CDR3 in DNA: TGTGCCACCAGTGATTCGCGGGGGAGGGGTGCCGGGGAGCTGTTTTTT.